One and the same sample provided the 14 T cell receptor beta chains below, sequenced in a study of vaccination and CD4 T cells after COVID-19. Oncomine TCR Beta short-read sequencing was applied to DNA from cultured CD4+ T cells. MiXCR, applied by TCRdb to the PCR reads, yields one record per CDR3 protein. Of 20,000 to 25,000 distinct CDR3 sequences listed, around 63% are singletons. Treatment given: roughly 11-day PBMC culture with coronavirus spike peptide pools or control peptides (ViraFEST assay). These receptors have no known antigen. Sequencing was carried out using CD4+ T cells from blood, cultured in vitro. Source of these receptors: a human donor who had recovered from COVID-19.

This clonotype was observed a few times. The chain has TRBV2 and TRBJ1-5; D gene unclear. The CDR3 has 14 residues. V lost 4 bases and J 3 bases, leaving 10 bases between the germline ends. CDR1 and CDR2 (germline): SNHLY, FYNNEI. CDR3 loop: CASSVAQINQPQHF. The CDR3 nucleotides read TGTGCCAGCAGTGTCGCACAGATCAATCAGCCCCAGCATTTT.

J is TRBJ1-5 and V is TRBV6-1; tentatively, D is TRBD1 (6 bases). The CDR3 extends over 15 amino acids. In germline, CDR1 is MNHNS, CDR2 SASEGT. Trimming took 6 bases from V and 2 from J, leaving 14 bases between them. The CDR3 sequence: CASSQLGGRNQPQHF. DNA of the CDR3: TGTGCCAGCAGCCAACTAGGGGGTCGCAATCAGCCCCAGCATTTT.

This clonotype appeared a few times. This sequence joins TRBV19 and TRBJ1-5, with no clear D. CDR1 and CDR2 from the germline V gene are LNHDA and SQIVND (reference sequence). V shed 4 bases and J shed 6 bases, with 4 bases lying between them. The CDR3 extends over 11 amino acids. The CDR3 coding sequence is TGTGCCAGTAGTAGAGTTCAGCCCCAGCATTTT. Translating gives CASSRVQPQHF.

The V call is TRBV7-9, the J call TRBJ2-7, with D maybe TRBD2 (5 bases). Trimming removed 5 bases at V and 0 bases at J, with 14 bases between. The CDR3 consists of 15 residues. The germline V gene encodes CDR1 SEHNR and CDR2 FQNEAQ (reference sequence). The DNA for the CDR3 is TGTGCCAGCAGCCCCTTCCCTGGGAGCTCCTACGAGCAGTACTTC. Translation: CASSPFPGSSYEQYF.

This chain links TRBV6-5 with TRBJ2-5, with 9 bases matching TRBD1. The CDR3 is 15 amino acids. Germline V gives CDR1 MNHEY, CDR2 SVGAGI. With 4 bases clipped from V and 6 bases from J, the junction kept 9 bases outside the gene matches. The CDR3 loop is CASSLGQGRAQTQYF. DNA for the CDR3: TGTGCCAGCAGTTTGGGACAGGGTAGGGCCCAGACCCAGTACTTC.

The V and J genes are TRBV6-1 and TRBJ1-2, with 10 bases that match TRBD1. The trim removed 0 bases at V and 5 bases at J, leaving 3 bases unmatched. The CDR3 spans 15 residues. Germline V gives CDR1 MNHNS, CDR2 SASEGT. CDR3 in amino acids: CASSEAWGQGYGYTF. Written as DNA, the CDR3 is TGTGCCAGCAGTGAAGCCTGGGGACAGGGGTATGGCTACACCTTC.

The genes are TRBV7-6 and TRBJ2-1; TRBD2 matches 8 bases. This CDR3 spans 16 amino acids. V lost 4 bases, J lost 1 base, and 6 bases stayed unmatched. The germline gives CDR1 SGHVS, CDR2 FNYEAQ. The chain's CDR3 is CASSSAGTSSYNEQFF. Here the CDR3 DNA reads TGTGCCAGCAGCTCCGCCGGGACTAGTTCCTACAATGAGCAGTTCTTC.

This chain connects TRBV2 to TRBJ2-2; TRBD1 might be the D (6 bases). The length of the CDR3 is 15 residues. From germline, CDR1 is SNHLY and CDR2 FYNNEI. Trimming cost V 6 bases and J 6 bases, with 17 bases left between them. In DNA, the CDR3 is TGTGCCAGCAGGGGAACAGGGAGCGTCGCCGGGGAGCTGTTTTTT. It translates to CASRGTGSVAGELFF.

The rearrangement uses TRBV21-1 and TRBJ1-1; TRBD1 is taken as the D call from the table, unchecked against the DNA. TRBV21-1 is given as a pseudogene. The CDR3 length is 14 residues. The CDR3 nucleotides are TGTGCCAGCAACGGGGGCAGGGGTCGGCCTGAAGCTTTCTTT. Protein sequence: CASNGGRGRPEAFF.

DNA for the CDR3: TGTGCCAGCAGTAGATGGAGGGGTCAGCCCCAGCATTTT. It translates to CASSRWRGQPQHF. V is TRBV12-3 or TRBV12-4 and J is TRBJ1-5, with a possible D match to TRBD1 (5 bases). The V and J ends lost 5 bases and 6 bases respectively, with 11 bases between them. This CDR3 comprises 13 residues.

The CDR3 DNA reads as TGCAGTGCTAGAGATGGTCGGAGACTGATGTCCGACTACGAGCAGTACTTC. The encoded protein is CSARDGRRLMSDYEQYF. V is TRBV20-1 and J is TRBJ2-7, with no clear D. Deletions cut 0 bases from V and 3 bases from J, with 21 bases between. This CDR3 is built from 17 residues. Germline CDR1 reads DFQATT; CDR2 reads SNEGSKA (reference sequence).

The chain recombines TRBV30 with TRBJ1-2; D perhaps matches TRBD1 (5 bases). This CDR3 comprises 13 residues. The germline CDR1 and CDR2 sequences are GTSNPN and SVGIG (reference sequence). The V gene lost 4 bases and the J gene lost 0 bases, with 9 bases spanning the gap. CDR3 region: CAWKRGTNYGYTF. Here the CDR3 DNA reads TGTGCCTGGAAAAGGGGCACTAACTATGGCTACACCTTC.

A note on this clonotype: At one boundary the junction diverges from the germline segment, which might be a read error. This rearrangement joins TRBV10-1 to TRBJ1-1; D gene uncertain. The CDR3 is 12 amino acids. The germline gives CDR1 WNHNN, CDR2 SYGVQD (reference sequence). The CDR3 sequence: CASSEPNTEAFF. The CDR3 DNA is TGCGCCAGTAGTGAGCCAAACACTGAAGCTTTCTTT.

The chain has TRBV19 and TRBJ1-5; tentatively, D is TRBD1 (6 bases). Per the germline V gene, CDR1 is LNHDA and CDR2 is SQIVND (reference sequence). V was cut by 6 bases and J by 11 bases, with 20 bases left in between. The length of the CDR3 is 14 residues. The CDR3 region has the DNA TGTGCCAGTAGCTACATGGGGGCGGCCGGGTCCCAGCATTTT. This codes for CASSYMGAAGSQHF.